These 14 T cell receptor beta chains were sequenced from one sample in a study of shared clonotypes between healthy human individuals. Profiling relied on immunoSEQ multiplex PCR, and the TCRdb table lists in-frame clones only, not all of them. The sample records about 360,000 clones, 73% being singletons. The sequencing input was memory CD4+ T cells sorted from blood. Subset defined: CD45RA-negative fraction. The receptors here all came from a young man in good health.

This CDR3 is CASSPRIGPAGEKLFF. Here the CDR3 DNA reads TGTGCCAGCAGCCCGAGGATAGGGCCGGCGGGTGAAAAACTGTTTTTT. This sequence joins TRBV11-2 and TRBJ1-4; D uncertain. The CDR3 sequence is 16 residues long. Trimming shortened V by 5 bases and J by 7 bases, and 20 bases separated the two germline ends. Germline V gene lookup returns CDR1 SGHAT and CDR2 FQNNGV.

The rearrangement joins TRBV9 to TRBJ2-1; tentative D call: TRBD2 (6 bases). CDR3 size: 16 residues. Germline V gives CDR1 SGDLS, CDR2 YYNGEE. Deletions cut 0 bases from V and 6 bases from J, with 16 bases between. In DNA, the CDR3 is TGTGCCAGCAGCGTAGGGGGGGACTTCGGCATCAATGAGCAGTTCTTC. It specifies CASSVGGDFGINEQFF. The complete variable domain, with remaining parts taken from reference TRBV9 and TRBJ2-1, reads DSGVTQTPKHLITATGQRVTLRCSPRSGDLSVYWYQQSLDQGLQFLIQYYNGEERAKGNILERFSAQQFPDLHSELNLSSLELGDSALYFCASSVGGDFGINEQFFGPGTRLTVL.

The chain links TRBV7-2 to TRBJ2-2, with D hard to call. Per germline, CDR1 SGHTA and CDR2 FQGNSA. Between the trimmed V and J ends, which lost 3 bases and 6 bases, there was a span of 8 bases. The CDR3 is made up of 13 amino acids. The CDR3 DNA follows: TGTGCCAGCAGCTTCGTGGGATCCGGGGAGCTGTTTTTT. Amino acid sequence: CASSFVGSGELFF.

The chain's CDR3 is CSVTIGQEDSPLHF. CDR3 nucleotides: TGCAGCGTTACAATCGGACAAGAAGATTCACCCCTCCACTTT. This chain links TRBV29-1 with TRBJ1-6; a possible D gene is TRBD1 (5 bases). The CDR3 contains 14 residues. Germline values: CDR1 SQVTM, CDR2 ANQGSEA. Trimming left V 5 bases short and J 8 bases short, with 16 bases between.

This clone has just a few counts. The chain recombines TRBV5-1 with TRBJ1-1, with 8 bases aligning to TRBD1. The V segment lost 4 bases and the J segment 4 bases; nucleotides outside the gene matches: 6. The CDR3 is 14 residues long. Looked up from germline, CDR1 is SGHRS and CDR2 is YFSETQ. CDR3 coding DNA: TGCGCCAGCAGCCCGGACAGGGTAGGCACTGAAGCTTTCTTT. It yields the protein CASSPDRVGTEAFF.

The CDR3 here is CASSMEGRFNQPQHF. Written as DNA, the CDR3 is TGTGCCAGTAGTATGGAAGGACGGTTCAATCAGCCCCAGCATTTT. The rearrangement links TRBV19 to TRBJ1-5; D is ambiguous. CDR1 is LNHDA and CDR2 is SQIVND in the germline V gene (reference sequence). The CDR3 loop spans 15 amino acids. V was pared by 3 bases and J by 3 bases, with 12 bases between. The complete variable domain, with remaining parts taken from reference TRBV19 and TRBJ1-5, reads DGGITQSPKYLFRKEGQNVTLSCEQNLNHDAMYWYRQDPGQGLRLIYYSQIVNDFQKGDIAEGYSVSREKKESFPLTVTSAQKNPTAFYLCASSMEGRFNQPQHFGDGTRLSIL.

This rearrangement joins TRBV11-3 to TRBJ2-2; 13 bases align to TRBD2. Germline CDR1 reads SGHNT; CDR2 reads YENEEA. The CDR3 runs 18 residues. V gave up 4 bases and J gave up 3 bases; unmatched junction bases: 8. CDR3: CASSSRTSGSFYTGELFF. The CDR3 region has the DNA TGTGCCAGCAGCTCGCGGACTAGCGGGAGTTTTTACACCGGGGAGCTGTTTTTT.

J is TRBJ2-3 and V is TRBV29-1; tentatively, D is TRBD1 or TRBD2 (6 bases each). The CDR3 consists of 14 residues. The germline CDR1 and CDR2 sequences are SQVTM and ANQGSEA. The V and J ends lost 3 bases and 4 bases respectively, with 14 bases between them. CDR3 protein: CSVEGGPGADTQYF. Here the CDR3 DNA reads TGCAGCGTTGAGGGGGGCCCAGGCGCAGATACGCAGTATTTT.

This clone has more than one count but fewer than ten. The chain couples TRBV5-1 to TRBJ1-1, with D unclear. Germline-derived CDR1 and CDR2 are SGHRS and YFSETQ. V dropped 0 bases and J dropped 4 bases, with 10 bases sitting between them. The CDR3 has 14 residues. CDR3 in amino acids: CASSLDNPGTEAFF. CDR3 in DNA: TGCGCCAGCAGCTTGGACAACCCCGGCACTGAAGCTTTCTTT.

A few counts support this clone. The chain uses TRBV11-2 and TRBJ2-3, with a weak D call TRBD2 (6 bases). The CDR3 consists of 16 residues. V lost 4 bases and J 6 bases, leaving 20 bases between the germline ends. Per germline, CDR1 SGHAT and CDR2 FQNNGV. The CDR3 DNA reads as TGTGCCAGCAGCTCCCTTCGCGGGGCGACCCCGGATACGCAGTATTTT. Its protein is CASSSLRGATPDTQYF.

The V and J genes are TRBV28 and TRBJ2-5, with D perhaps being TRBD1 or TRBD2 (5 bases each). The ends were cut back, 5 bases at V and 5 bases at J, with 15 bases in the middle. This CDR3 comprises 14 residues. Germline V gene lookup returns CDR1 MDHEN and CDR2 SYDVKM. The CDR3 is CASSLPGTGETQYF. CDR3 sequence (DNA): TGTGCCAGCAGTCTACCCGGGACGGGTGAGACCCAGTACTTC.

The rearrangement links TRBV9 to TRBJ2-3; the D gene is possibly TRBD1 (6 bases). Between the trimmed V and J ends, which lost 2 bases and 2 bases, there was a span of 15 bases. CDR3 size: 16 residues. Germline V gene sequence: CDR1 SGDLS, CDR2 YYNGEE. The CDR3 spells CASSVGLGQFTDTQYF. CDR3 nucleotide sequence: TGTGCCAGCAGCGTCGGGCTAGGACAGTTCACAGATACGCAGTATTTT.

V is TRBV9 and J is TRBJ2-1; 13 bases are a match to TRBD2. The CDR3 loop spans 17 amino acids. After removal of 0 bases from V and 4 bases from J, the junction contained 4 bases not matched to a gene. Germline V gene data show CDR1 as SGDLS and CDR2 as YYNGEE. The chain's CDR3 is CASSVVGTSGTYNEQFF. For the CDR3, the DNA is TGTGCCAGCAGCGTAGTTGGGACTAGCGGGACGTACAATGAGCAGTTCTTC. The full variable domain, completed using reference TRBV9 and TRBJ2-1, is DSGVTQTPKHLITATGQRVTLRCSPRSGDLSVYWYQQSLDQGLQFLIQYYNGEERAKGNILERFSAQQFPDLHSELNLSSLELGDSALYFCASSVVGTSGTYNEQFFGPGTRLTVL.

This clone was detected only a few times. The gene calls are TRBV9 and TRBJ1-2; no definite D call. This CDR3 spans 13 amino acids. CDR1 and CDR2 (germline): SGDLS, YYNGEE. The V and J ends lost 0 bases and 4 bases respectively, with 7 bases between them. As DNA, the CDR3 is TGTGCCAGCAGCGTAGAGTCGGGCTATGGCTACACCTTC. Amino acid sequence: CASSVESGYGYTF.